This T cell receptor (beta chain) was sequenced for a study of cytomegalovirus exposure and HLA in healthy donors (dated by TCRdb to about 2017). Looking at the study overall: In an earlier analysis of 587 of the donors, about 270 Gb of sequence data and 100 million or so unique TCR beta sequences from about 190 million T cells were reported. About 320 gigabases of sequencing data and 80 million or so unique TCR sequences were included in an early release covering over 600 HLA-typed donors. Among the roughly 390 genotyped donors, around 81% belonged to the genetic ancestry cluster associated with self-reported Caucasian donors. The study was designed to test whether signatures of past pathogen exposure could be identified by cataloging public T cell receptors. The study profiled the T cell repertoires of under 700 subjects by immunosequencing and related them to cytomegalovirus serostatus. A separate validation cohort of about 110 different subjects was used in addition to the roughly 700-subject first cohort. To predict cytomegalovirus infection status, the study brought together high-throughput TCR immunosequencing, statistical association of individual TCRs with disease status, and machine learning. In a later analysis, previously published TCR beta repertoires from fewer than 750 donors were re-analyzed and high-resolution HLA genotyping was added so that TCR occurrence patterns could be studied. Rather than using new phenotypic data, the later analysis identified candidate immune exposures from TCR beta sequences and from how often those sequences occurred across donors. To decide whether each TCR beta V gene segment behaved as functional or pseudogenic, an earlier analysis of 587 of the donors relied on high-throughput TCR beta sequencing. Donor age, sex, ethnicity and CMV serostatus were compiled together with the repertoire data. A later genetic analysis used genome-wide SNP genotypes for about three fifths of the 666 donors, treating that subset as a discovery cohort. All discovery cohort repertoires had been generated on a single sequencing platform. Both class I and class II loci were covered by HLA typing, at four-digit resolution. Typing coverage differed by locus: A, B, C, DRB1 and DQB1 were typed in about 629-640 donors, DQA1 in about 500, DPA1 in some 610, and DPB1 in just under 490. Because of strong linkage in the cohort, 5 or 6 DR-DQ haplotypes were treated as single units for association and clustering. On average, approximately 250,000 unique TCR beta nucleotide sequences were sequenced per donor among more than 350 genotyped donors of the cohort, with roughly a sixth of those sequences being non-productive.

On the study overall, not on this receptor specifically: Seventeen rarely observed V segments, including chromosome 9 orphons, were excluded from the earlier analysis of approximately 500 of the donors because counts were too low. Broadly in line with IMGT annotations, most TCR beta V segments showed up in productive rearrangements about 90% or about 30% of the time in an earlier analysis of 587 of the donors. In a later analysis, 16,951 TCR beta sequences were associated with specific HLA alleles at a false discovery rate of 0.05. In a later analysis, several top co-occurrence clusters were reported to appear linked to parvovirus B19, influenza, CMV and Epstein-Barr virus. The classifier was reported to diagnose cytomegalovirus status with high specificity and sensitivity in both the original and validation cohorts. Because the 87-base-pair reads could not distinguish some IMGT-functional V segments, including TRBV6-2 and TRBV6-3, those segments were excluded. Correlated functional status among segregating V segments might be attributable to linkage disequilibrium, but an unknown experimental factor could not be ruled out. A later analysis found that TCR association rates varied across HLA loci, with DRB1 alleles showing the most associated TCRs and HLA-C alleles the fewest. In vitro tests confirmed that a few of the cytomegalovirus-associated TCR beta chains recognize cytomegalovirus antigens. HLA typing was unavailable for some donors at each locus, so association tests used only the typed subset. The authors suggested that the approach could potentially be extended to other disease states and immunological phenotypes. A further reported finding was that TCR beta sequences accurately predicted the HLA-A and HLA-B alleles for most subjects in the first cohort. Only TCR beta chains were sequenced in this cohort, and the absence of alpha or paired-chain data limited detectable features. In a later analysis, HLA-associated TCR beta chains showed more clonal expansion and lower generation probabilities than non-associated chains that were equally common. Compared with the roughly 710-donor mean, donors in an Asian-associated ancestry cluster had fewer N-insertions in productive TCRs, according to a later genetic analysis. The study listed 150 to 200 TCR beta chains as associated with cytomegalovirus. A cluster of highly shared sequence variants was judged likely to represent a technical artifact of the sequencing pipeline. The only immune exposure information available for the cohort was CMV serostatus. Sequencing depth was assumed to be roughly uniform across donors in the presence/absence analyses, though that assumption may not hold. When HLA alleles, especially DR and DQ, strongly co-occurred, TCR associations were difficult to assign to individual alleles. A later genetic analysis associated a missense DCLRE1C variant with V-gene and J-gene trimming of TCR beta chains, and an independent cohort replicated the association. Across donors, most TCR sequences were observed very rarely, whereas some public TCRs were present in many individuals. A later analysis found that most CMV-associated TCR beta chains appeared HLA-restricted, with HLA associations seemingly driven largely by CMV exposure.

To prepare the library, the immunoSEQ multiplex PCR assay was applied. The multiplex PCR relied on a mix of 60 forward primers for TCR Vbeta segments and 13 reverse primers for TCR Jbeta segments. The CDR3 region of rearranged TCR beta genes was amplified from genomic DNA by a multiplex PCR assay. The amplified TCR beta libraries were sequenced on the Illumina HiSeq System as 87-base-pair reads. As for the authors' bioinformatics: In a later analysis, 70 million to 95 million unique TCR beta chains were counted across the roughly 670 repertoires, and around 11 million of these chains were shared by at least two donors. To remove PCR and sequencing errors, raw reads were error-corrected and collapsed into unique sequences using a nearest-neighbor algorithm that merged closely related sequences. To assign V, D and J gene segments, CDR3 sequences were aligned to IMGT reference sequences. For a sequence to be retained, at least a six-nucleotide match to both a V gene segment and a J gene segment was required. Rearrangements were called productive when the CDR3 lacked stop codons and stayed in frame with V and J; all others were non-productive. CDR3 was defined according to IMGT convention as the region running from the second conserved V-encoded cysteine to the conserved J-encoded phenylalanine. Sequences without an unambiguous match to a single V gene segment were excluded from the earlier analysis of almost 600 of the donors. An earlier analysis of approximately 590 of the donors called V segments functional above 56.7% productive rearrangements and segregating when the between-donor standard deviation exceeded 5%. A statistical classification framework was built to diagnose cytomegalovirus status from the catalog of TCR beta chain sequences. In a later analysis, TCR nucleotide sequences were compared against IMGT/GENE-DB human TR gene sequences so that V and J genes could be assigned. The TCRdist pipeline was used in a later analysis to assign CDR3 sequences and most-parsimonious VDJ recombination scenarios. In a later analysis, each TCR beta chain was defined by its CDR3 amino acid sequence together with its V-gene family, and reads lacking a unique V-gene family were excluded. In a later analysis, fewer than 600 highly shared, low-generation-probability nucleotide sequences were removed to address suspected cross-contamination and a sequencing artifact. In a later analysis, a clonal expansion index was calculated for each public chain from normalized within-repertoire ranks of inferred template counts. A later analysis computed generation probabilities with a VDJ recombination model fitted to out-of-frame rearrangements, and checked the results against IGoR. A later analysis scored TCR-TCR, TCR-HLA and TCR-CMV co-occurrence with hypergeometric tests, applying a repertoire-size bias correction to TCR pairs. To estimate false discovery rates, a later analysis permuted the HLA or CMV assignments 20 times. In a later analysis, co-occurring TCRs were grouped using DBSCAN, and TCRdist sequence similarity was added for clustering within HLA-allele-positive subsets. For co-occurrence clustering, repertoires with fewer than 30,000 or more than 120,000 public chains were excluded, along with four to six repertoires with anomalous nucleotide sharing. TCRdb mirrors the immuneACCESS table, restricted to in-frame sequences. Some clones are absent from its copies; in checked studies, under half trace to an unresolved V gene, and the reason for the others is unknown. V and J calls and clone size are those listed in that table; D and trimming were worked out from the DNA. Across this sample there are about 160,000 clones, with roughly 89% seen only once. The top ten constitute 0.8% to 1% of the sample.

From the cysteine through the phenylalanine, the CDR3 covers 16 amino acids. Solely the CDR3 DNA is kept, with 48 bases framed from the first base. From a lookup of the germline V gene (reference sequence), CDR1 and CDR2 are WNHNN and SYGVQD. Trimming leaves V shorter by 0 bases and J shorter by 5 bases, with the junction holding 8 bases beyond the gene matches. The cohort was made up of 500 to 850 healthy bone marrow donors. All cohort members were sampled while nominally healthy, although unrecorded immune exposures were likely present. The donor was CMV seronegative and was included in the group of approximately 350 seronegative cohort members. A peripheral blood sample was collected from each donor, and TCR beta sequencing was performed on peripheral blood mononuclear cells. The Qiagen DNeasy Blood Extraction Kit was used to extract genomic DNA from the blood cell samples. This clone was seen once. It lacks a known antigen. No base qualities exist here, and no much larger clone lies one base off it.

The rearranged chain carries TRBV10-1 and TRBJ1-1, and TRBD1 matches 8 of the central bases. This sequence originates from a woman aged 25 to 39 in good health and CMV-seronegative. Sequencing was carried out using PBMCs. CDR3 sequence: CASSESGQGGRTEAFF. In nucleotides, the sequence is TGCGCCAGCAGTGAGTCCGGACAGGGAGGGAGGACTGAAGCTTTCTTT.